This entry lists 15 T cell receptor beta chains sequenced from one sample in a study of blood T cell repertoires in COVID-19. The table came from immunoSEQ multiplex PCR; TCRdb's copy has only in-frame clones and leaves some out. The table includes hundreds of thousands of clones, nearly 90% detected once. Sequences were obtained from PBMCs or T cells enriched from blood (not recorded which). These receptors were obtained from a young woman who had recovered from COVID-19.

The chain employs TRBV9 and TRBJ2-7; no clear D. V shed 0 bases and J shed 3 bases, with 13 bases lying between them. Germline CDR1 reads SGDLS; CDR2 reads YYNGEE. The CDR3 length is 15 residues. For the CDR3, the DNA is TGTGCCAGCAGCGTAGGGCCCCAGGATGGCTACGAGCAGTACTTC. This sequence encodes CASSVGPQDGYEQYF.

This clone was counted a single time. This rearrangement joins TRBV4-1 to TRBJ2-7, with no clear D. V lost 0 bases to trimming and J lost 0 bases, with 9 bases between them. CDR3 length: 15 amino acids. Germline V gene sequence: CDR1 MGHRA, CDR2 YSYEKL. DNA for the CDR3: TGCGCCAGCAGCCAAGACACTGAATACTCCTACGAGCAGTACTTC. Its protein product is CASSQDTEYSYEQYF.

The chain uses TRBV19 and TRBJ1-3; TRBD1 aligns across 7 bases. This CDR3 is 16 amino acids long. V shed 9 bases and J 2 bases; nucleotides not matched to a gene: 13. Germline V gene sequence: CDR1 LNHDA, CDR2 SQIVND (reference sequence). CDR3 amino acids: CASLNRGTGTGNTIYF. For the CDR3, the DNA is TGTGCCAGCCTGAACAGGGGAACGGGTACTGGAAACACCATATATTTT.

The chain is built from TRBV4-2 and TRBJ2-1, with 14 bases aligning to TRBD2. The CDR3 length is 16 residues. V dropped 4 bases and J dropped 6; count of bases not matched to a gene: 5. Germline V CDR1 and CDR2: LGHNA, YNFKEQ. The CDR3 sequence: CASSPQGLAGGNEQFF. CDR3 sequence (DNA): TGTGCCAGCAGCCCCCAAGGACTAGCGGGAGGCAATGAGCAGTTCTTC.

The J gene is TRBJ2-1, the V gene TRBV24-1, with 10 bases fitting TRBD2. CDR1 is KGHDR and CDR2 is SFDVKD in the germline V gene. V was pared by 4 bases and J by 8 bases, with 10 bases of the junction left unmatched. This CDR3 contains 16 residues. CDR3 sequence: CATSDPSGSLSDEQFF. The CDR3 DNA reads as TGTGCCACCAGTGACCCTAGCGGGAGTTTGTCGGATGAGCAGTTCTTC.

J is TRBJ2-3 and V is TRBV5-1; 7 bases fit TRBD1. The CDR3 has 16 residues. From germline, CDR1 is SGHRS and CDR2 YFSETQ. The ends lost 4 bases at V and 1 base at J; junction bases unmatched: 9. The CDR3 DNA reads TGCGCCAGCAGCACCGGGGACAGTTCGGGCACAGATACGCAGTATTTT. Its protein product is CASSTGDSSGTDTQYF. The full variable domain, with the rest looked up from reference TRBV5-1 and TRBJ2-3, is KAGVTQTPRYLIKTRGQQVTLSCSPISGHRSVSWYQQTPGQGLQFLFEYFSETQRNKGNFPGRFSGRQFSNSRSEMNVSTLELGDSALYLCASSTGDSSGTDTQYFGPGTRLTVL.

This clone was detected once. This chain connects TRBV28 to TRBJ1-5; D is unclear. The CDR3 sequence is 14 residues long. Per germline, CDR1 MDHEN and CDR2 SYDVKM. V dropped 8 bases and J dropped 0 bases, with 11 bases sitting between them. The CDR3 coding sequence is TGTGCCAGCTCCGAGACATATAGCAATCAGCCCCAGCATTTT. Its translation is CASSETYSNQPQHF.

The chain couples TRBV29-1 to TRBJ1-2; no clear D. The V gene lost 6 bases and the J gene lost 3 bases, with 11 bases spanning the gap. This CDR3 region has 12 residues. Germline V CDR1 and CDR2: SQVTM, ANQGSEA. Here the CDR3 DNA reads TGCAGCGTCGGGAGCCTTGACTATGGCTACACCTTC. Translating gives CSVGSLDYGYTF. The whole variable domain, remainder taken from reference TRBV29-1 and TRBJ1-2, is SAVISQKPSRDICQRGTSLTIQCQVDSQVTMMFWYRQQPGQSLTLIATANQGSEATYESGFVIDKFPISRPNLTFSTLTVSNMSPEDSSIYLCSVGSLDYGYTFGSGTRLTVV.

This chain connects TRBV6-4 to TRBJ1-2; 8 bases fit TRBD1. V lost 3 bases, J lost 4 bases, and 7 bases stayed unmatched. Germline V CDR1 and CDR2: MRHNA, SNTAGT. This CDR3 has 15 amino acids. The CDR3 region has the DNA TGTGCCAGCAGTGAGACCGGGACAGGTAGCTATGGCTACACCTTC. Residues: CASSETGTGSYGYTF.

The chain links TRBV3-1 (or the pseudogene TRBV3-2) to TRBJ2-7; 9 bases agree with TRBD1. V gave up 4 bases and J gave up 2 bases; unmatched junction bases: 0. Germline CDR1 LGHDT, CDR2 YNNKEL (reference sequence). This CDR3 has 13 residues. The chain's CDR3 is CASSRDRAYEQYF. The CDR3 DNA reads TGTGCCAGCAGCCGGGACAGGGCCTACGAGCAGTACTTC.

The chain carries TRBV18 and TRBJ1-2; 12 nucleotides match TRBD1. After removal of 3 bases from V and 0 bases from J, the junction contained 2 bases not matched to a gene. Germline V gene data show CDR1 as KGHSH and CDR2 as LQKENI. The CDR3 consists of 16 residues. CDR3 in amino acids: CASSPGQGAANYGYTF. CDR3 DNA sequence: TGTGCCAGCTCACCGGGACAGGGGGCGGCTAACTATGGCTACACCTTC. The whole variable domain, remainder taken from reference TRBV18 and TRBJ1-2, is NAGVMQNPRHLVRRRGQEARLRCSPMKGHSHVYWYRQLPEEGLKFMVYLQKENIIDESGMPKERFSAEFPKEGPSILRIQQVVRGDSAAYFCASSPGQGAANYGYTFGSGTRLTVV.

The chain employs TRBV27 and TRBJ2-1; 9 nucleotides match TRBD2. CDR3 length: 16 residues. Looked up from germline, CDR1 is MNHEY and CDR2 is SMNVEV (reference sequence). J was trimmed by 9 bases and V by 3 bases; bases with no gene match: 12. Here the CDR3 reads CASSLVAGEGPIEQFF. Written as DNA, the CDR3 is TGTGCCAGCAGTTTGGTAGCGGGAGAGGGCCCAATTGAGCAGTTCTTC.

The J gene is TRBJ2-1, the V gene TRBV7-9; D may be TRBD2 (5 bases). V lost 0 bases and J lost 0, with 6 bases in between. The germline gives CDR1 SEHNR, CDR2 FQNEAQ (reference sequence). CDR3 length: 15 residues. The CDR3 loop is CASSLAGVSYNEQFF. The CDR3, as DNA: TGTGCCAGCAGCTTAGCGGGAGTCTCCTACAATGAGCAGTTCTTC.

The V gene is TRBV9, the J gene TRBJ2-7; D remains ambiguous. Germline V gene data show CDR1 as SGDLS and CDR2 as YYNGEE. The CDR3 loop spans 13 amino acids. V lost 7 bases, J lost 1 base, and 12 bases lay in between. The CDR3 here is CASSSTGSYEQYF. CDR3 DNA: TGTGCCAGCTCCTCAACCGGTTCCTACGAGCAGTACTTC.

The CDR3 reads CASSITGGKDTQYF. CDR3 bases: TGTGCCAGTAGTATTACAGGGGGCAAAGATACGCAGTATTTT. V gene TRBV19 combines with J gene TRBJ2-3, with 9 positions matching TRBD1. The V gene's germline CDR1 is LNHDA and CDR2 SQIVND (reference sequence). The CDR3 loop spans 14 amino acids. The J segment lost 5 bases and the V segment lost 3 bases, leaving 3 bases of the junction unmatched.